The present T cell receptor beta chain was sequenced within a study of technical replicates of blood from a handful of donors. V lost 6 bases and J lost 3; bases outside the gene matches: 4. The CDR3 has 13 residues. In germline, CDR1 is MNHEY, CDR2 SMNVEV (reference sequence). Only one count was recorded for this clone. Data came from immunoSEQ multiplex PCR; TCRdb stores just in-frame clones and leaves some out. Seen here are roughly 59,000 clones, about 90% observed once, and the top ten hold 5%. The sample taken for sequencing was PBMCs. The J gene is TRBJ1-2, the V gene TRBV27; 7 bases agree with TRBD1. The TCR comes from a human donor in good health. Some clones in this sample may be carry-over from other donors' samples. The CDR3 is CASRPTGDYGYTF. CDR3 bases: TGTGCCAGCAGACCAACAGGGGACTATGGCTACACCTTC.